Sequencing of this T cell receptor (beta chain) was carried out in a study of blood T cell repertoires in COVID-19. Study details: Spain, Italy and the United States supplied samples that represented acute and convalescent COVID-19.

This CDR3 is built from 15 residues. V trimming: 0 bases; J trimming: 4 bases; junction bases outside the gene matches: 4. CDR1 and CDR2 from the germline V gene are MGHRA and YSYEKL. Original handling: Amplification with reference gene primers provided the estimates of nucleated cell counts. Sequencing was performed with immunoSEQ multiplex PCR; in TCRdb, only in-frame clones are kept and a portion is missing. The V and J calls and clone size were taken over from that table, and D and trimming were inferred from the DNA. Here the sample spans about 340,000 clones, around 88% being singletons. This clonotype was obtained from a man aged 25-45 years with active or convalescent COVID-19. The sample consisted of peripheral blood. This rearrangement joins TRBV4-1 to TRBJ2-7; 9 positions agree with TRBD1. In DNA, the CDR3 is TGCGCCAGCAGCCAAGAATGGACAGGGGCATACGAGCAGTACTTC. Its protein is CASSQEWTGAYEQYF.